This entry concerns a single T cell receptor (beta chain). The antigen is undetermined. Vbeta (60) and Jbeta (13) primers were used in the PCR. The repertoire was sequenced with immunoSEQ multiplex PCR; TCRdb's copy has only in-frame clones and lacks some. The table records 130,000 or so clones, 60% to 85% of them present only once. V shed 8 bases, J shed 5 bases, and the junction held 12 bases outside the gene matches. There are 14 residues in the CDR3. Germline V gene sequence: CDR1 SEHNR, CDR2 FQNEAQ (reference sequence). The source of the sample is a study of cytomegalovirus exposure and HLA in healthy donors. Study findings and constraints: Some TCR beta chains (164 of them) were listed as cytomegalovirus-associated.

The chain is built from TRBV7-9 and TRBJ2-7; the match to TRBD1 covers 7 bases. The sequenced material came from PBMCs. This sequence was found in a woman aged 40 to 50 in good health and CMV-seropositive. The chain's CDR3 is CASLGGTGAHEQYF. The CDR3 DNA follows: TGTGCCAGCTTGGGTGGAACAGGGGCCCACGAGCAGTACTTC.